The sequence of this T cell receptor (beta chain) was determined in a study of PD-L1 blockade in urothelial cancer. Across the whole study: The analyses of blood took place 3 weeks (second dose) and 6 weeks after treatment start.

The method was immunoSEQ multiplex PCR; TCRdb's version includes in-frame clones alone and lacks a portion of them. The data show around 110,000 clones, with 91% seen just once and 3% to 4.5% held by the top ten. Time point here: peripheral blood 6 weeks after treatment start. The CDR3 is made up of 16 amino acids. Unmatched junction bases numbered 5, after V lost 2 bases and J lost 1 base. Germline lookup yields CDR1 KGHSY and CDR2 FQNENV. Sequences were derived from PBMCs, sampled around atezolizumab (anti-PD-L1) treatment. This sequence was found in a man aged 55 to 70 with urothelial cancer. V usage is TRBV16 and J usage is TRBJ2-1, with TRBD2 matching 7 bases. As DNA, the CDR3 is TGTGCCAGCAGCCAAAGTGGGAGGGGATCCTACAATGAGCAGTTCTTC. This encodes CASSQSGRGSYNEQFF.